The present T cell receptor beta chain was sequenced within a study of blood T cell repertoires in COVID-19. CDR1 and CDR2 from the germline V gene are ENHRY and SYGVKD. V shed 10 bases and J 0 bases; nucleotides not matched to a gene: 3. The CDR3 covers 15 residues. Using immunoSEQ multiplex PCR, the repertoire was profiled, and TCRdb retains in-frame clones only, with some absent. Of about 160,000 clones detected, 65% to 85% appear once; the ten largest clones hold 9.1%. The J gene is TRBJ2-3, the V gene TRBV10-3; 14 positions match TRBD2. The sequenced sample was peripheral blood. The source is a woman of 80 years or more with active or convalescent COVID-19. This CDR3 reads CATRLAGGSTDTQYF. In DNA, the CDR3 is TGTGCCACCCGACTAGCGGGGGGGAGCACAGATACGCAGTATTTT.